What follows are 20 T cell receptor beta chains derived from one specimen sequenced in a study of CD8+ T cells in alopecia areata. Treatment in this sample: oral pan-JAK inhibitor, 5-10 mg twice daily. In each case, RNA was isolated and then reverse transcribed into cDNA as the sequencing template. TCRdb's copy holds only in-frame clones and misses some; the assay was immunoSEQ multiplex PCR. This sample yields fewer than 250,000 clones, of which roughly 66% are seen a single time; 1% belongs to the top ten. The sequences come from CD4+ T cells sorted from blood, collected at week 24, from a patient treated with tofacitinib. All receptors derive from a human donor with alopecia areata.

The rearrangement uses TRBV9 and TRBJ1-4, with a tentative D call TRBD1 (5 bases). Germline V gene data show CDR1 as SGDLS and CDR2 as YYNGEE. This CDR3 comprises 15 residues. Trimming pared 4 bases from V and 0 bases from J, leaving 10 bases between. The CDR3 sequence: CASSLQGATNEKLFF. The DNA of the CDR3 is TGTGCCAGCAGCCTCCAGGGAGCAACTAATGAAAAACTGTTTTTT.

The CDR3 here is CATSRDIQETQYF. In DNA form, the CDR3 reads TGTGCCACCAGCAGAGACATCCAAGAGACCCAGTACTTC. V usage is TRBV15 and J usage is TRBJ2-5; D is unclear. Germline V gene lookup returns CDR1 LNHNV and CDR2 YYDKDF (reference sequence). The CDR3 consists of 13 residues. Trimming stripped 0 bases from V and 1 base from J, with 3 bases between.

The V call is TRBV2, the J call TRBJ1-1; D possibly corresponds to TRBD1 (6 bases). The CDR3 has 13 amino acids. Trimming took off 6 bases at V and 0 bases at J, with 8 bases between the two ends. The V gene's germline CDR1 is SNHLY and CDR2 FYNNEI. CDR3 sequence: CASRGDMNTEAFF. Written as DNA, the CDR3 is TGTGCCAGCAGGGGGGACATGAACACTGAAGCTTTCTTT.

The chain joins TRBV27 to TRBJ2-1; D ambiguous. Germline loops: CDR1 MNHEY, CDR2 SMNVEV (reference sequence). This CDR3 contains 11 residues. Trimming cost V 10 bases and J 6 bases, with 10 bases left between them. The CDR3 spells CATSQSNEQFF. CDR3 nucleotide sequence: TGTGCCACCTCGCAGTCCAATGAGCAGTTCTTC.

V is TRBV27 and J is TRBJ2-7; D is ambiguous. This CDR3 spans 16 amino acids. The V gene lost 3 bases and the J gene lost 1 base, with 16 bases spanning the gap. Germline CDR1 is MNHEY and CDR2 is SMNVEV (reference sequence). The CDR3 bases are TGTGCCAGCAGTTTGGTGTCAGCTCAAACTTCCTACGAGCAGTACTTC. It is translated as CASSLVSAQTSYEQYF.

The chain's CDR3 is CASKFSGGAGEQFF. The CDR3 DNA is TGTGCCTCAAAATTTAGCGGGGGGGCCGGTGAGCAGTTCTTC. V and J are TRBV30 and TRBJ2-1, with 11 bases matching TRBD2. The CDR3 is made up of 14 amino acids. Germline loops: CDR1 GTSNPN, CDR2 SVGIG (reference sequence). The junction had 11 bases not matched to a gene; V was cut back by 7 bases and J by 9 bases. The complete variable domain, with remaining parts taken from reference TRBV30 and TRBJ2-1, reads SQTIHQWPATLVQPVGSPLSLECTVEGTSNPNLYWYRQAAGRGLQLLFYSVGIGQISSEVPQNLSASRPQDRQFILSSKKLLLSDSGFYLCASKFSGGAGEQFFGPGTRLTVL.

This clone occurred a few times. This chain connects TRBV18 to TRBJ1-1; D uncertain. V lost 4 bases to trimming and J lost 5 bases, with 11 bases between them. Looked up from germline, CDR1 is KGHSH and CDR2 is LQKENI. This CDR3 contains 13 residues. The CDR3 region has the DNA TGTGCCAGCTCACGTCAAGGGTCTACTGAAGCTTTCTTT. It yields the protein CASSRQGSTEAFF.

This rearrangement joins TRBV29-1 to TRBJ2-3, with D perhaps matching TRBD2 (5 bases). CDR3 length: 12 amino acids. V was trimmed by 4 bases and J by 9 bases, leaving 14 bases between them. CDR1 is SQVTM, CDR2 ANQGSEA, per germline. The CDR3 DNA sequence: TGCAGCGTTGCGACTATGTTGCGCACGCAGTATTTT. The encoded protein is CSVATMLRTQYF.

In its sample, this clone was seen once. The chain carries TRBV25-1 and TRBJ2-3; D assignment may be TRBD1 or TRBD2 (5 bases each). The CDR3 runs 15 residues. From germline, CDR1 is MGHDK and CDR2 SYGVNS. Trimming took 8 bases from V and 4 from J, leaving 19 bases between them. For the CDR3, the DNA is TGTGCCAGCTCCCCTCGGGGCTTCGAGGCAGATACGCAGTATTTT. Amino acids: CASSPRGFEADTQYF.

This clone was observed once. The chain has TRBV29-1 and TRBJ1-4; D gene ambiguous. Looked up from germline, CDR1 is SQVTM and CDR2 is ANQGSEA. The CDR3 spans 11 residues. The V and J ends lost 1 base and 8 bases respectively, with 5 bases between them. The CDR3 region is CSVEAGEKLFF. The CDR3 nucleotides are TGCAGCGTTGAAGCGGGGGAAAAACTGTTTTTT. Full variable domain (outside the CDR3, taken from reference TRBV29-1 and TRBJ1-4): SAVISQKPSRDICQRGTSLTIQCQVDSQVTMMFWYRQQPGQSLTLIATANQGSEATYESGFVIDKFPISRPNLTFSTLTVSNMSPEDSSIYLCSVEAGEKLFFGSGTQLSVL.

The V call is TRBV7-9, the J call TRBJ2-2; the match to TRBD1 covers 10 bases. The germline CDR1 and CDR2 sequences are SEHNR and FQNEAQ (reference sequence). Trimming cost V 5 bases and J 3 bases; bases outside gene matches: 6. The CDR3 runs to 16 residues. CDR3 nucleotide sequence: TGTGCCAGCAGCATACGGGGACAGGGGTACACCGGGGAGCTGTTTTTT. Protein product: CASSIRGQGYTGELFF. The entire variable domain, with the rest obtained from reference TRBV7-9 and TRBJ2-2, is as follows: DTGVSQNPRHKITKRGQNVTFRCDPISEHNRLYWYRQTLGQGPEFLTYFQNEAQLEKSRLLSDRFSAERPKGSFSTLEIQRTEQGDSAMYLCASSIRGQGYTGELFFGEGSRLTVL.

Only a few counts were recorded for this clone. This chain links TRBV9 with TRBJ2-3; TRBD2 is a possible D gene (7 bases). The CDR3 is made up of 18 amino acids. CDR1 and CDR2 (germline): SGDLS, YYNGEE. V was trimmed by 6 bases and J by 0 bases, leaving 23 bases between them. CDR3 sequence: CASTLGASGGSSTDTQYF. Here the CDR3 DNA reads TGTGCCAGCACCTTGGGGGCTAGCGGTGGCTCTAGCACAGATACGCAGTATTTT.

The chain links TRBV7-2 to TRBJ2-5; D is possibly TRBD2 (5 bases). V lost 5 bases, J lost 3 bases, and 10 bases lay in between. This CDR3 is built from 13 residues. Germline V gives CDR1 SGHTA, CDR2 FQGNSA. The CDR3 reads CASSRTFKETQYF. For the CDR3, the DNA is TGTGCCAGCAGCCGGACTTTCAAAGAGACCCAGTACTTC.

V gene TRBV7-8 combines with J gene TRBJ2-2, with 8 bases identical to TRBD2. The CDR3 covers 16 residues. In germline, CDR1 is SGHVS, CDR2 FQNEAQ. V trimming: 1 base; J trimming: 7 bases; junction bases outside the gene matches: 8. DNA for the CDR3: TGTGCCAGCAGCTTAGGGGTCGGGGGGGCCTTCGGGGAGCTGTTTTTT. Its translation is CASSLGVGGAFGELFF.

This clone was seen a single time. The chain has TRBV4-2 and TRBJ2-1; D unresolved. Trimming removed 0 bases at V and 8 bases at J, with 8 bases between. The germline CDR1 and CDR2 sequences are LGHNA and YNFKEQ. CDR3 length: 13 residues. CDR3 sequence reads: CASSQDRVHEQFF. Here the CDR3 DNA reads TGTGCCAGCAGCCAAGATAGGGTGCATGAGCAGTTCTTC.

CDR3 protein: CASSVVTEAFF. The DNA of the CDR3 is TGTGCCAGCAGCGTAGTTACTGAAGCTTTCTTT. The J gene is TRBJ1-1, the V gene TRBV9; D gene uncertain. Germline lookup yields CDR1 SGDLS and CDR2 YYNGEE. V lost 0 bases and J 5 bases, leaving 2 bases between the germline ends. The CDR3 is made up of 11 amino acids.

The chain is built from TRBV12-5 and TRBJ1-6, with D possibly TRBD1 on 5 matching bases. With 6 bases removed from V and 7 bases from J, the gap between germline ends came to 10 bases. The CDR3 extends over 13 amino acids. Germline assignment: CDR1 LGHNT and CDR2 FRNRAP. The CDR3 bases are TGTGCTAGTGGCGGGACGGCAAATTCACCCCTCCACTTT. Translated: CASGGTANSPLHF.

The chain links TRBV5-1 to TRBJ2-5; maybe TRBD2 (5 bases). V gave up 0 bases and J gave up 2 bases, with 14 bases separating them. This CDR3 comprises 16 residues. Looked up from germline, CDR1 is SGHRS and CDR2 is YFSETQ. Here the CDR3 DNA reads TGCGCCAGCAGCTTGGGTCAGATAGCGCAGCAAGAGACCCAGTACTTC. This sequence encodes CASSLGQIAQQETQYF.

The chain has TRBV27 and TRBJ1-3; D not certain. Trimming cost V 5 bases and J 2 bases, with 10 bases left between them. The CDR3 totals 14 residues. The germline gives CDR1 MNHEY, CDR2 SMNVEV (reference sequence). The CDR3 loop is CASSLLGAGNTIYF. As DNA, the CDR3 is TGTGCCAGCAGTCTACTCGGGGCTGGAAACACCATATATTTT.

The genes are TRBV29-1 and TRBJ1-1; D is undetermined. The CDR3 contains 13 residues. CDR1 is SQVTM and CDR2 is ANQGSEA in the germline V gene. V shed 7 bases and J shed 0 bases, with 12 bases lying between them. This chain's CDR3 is CSARPSMNTEAFF. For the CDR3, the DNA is TGCAGCGCCCGACCATCCATGAACACTGAAGCTTTCTTT.